Each of the 5 T cell receptor beta chains below was sequenced from the same sample in a study of human T cells and chemical hapten exposure (dated by TCRdb to about 2021). The method was RACE. The run used a NextSeq 500. TCRdb reprocessed the public reads (quality trimming at Q25 with fastp, clone calling with MiXCR) and kept in-frame beta chains. A single entry per CDR3 protein holds the most common genes and DNA from its merged rows. Within this sample are under 150,000 distinct CDR3 sequences, with 12% of them counted one time only. The ten largest make up 1.3% to 1.5% of the sample. The label giving this sample's time point can be read as: patch test 1, 2 weeks after DPC sensitization. In the paper's terms, the treatment or condition label means: therapeutic diphenylcyclopropenone sensitization with weekly scalp DPC. Sequences were derived from whole blood, sampled in connection with sensitization to the hapten diphenylcyclopropenone (DPC). The source of these receptors is a woman in her forties or fifties with alopecia areata. Some clones in this sample may be carry-over from other donors' samples.

This clonotype was counted at least ten times. V gene TRBV6-5 combines with J gene TRBJ2-4; D call uncertain. The CDR3 consists of 14 residues. The V and J ends lost 8 bases and 0 bases respectively, with 11 bases between them. The germline gives CDR1 MNHEY, CDR2 SVGAGI. The CDR3 is CASQSSGAKNIQYF. The CDR3 DNA sequence: TGTGCCAGCCAATCTTCGGGAGCCAAAAACATTCAGTACTTC.

This clonotype was observed at least ten times. This chain uses TRBV6-5 with TRBJ2-6; perhaps TRBD2 as D (5 bases). CDR3 length: 17 residues. V lost 2 bases to trimming and J lost 1 base, with 12 bases between them. Per germline, CDR1 MNHEY and CDR2 SVGAGI. The CDR3 DNA is TGTGCCAGCAGTTACACGGGTACGGGGTCTGGGGCCAACGTCCTGACTTTC. Encoded protein: CASSYTGTGSGANVLTF.

The J gene is TRBJ1-5, the V gene TRBV19; D not certain. CDR1 LNHDA and CDR2 SQIVND come from the germline V gene (reference sequence). CDR3 length equals 14 residues. V lost 7 bases and J 1 base, leaving 11 bases between the germline ends. In DNA, the CDR3 is TGTGCCAGTACTCACGGAGGAAGCAATCAGCCCCAGCATTTT. Translated, it gives CASTHGGSNQPQHF.

This clonotype occurred a few times. This rearrangement joins TRBV6-2 or TRBV6-3 to TRBJ1-5; a possible D gene is TRBD1 (5 bases). V lost 8 bases and J lost 2, with 19 bases in between. Germline CDR1 MNHEY, CDR2 SVGEGT. The CDR3 is 16 amino acids. The CDR3 coding sequence is TGTGCCAGCTGGGGAGCCCGAACGGGGGGCAATCAGCCCCAGCATTTT. This sequence encodes CASWGARTGGNQPQHF.

The chain links TRBV6-2 or TRBV6-3 to TRBJ1-1; no reliable D call. Germline CDR1 MNHEY, CDR2 SVGEGT. V shed 7 bases and J shed 4 bases, with 13 bases lying between them. This CDR3 is built from 13 residues. The CDR3 sequence: CASKGKISTEAFF. Written as DNA, the CDR3 is TGTGCCAGCAAAGGCAAAATTTCCACTGAAGCTTTCTTT.